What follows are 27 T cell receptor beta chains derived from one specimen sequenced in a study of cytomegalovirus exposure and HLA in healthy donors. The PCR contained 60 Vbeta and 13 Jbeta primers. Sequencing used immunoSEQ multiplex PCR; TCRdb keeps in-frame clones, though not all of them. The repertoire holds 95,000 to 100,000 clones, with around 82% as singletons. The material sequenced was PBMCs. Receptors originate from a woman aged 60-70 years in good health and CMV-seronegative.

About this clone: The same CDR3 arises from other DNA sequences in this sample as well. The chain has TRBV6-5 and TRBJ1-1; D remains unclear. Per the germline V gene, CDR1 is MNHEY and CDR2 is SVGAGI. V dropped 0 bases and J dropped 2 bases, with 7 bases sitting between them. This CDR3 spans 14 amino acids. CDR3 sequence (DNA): TGTGCCAGCAGTTACTCTCGACAAAACACTGAAGCTTTCTTT. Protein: CASSYSRQNTEAFF.

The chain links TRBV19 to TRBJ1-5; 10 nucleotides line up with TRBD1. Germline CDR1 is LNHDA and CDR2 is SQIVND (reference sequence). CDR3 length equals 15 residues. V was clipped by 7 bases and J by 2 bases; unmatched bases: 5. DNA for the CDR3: TGTGCCAGTACCTTAGGGACAGGGGGCAATCAGCCCCAGCATTTT. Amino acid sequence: CASTLGTGGNQPQHF. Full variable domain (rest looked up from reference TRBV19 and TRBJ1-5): DGGITQSPKYLFRKEGQNVTLSCEQNLNHDAMYWYRQDPGQGLRLIYYSQIVNDFQKGDIAEGYSVSREKKESFPLTVTSAQKNPTAFYLCASTLGTGGNQPQHFGDGTRLSIL.

CDR3 amino acids: CASLEGNTEAFF. For the CDR3, the DNA is TGTGCCAGCTTGGAGGGAAACACTGAAGCTTTCTTT. V gene TRBV2 combines with J gene TRBJ1-1; D not certain. Germline V gene data show CDR1 as SNHLY and CDR2 as FYNNEI. V lost 8 bases to trimming and J lost 2 bases, with 9 bases between them. This CDR3 region has 12 residues.

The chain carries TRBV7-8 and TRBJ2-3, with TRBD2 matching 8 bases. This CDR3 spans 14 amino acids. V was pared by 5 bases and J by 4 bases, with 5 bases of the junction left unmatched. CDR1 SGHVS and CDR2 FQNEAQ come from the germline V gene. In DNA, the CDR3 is TGTGCCAGCAGCCCTGGACTAGCCTCAGATACGCAGTATTTT. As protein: CASSPGLASDTQYF.

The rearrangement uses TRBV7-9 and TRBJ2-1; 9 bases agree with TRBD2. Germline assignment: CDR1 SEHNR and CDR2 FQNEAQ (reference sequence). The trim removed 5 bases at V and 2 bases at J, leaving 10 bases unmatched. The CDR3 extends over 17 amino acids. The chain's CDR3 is CASSSIAGATTYNEQFF. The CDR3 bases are TGTGCCAGCAGCAGCATAGCGGGAGCCACTACCTACAATGAGCAGTTCTTC.

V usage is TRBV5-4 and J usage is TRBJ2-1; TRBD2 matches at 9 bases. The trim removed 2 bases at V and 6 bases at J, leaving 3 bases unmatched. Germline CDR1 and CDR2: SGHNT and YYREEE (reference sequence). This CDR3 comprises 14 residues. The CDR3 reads CASSFSGSLNEQFF. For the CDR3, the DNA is TGTGCCAGCAGCTTTAGCGGGAGCCTCAATGAGCAGTTCTTC.

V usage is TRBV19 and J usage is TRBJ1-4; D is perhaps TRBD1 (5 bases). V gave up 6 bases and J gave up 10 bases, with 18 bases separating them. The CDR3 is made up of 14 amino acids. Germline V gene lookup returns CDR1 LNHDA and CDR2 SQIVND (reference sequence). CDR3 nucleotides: TGTGCCAGTAGCCCCCGCGGGGACGGGGGAAAACTGTTTTTT. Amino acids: CASSPRGDGGKLFF.

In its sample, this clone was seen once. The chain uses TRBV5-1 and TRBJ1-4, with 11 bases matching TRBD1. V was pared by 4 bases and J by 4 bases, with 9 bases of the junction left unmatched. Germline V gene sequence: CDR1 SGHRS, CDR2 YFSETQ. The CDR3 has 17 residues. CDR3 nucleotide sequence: TGCGCCAGCAGCCCAGGGACAGGGGGTGCCCTTAATGAAAAACTGTTTTTT. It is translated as CASSPGTGGALNEKLFF.

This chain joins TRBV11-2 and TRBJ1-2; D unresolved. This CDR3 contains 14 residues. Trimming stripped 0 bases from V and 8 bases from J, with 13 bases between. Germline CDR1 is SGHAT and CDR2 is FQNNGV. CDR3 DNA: TGTGCCAGCAGCTTAGAGGCCTACGGAGGAGGCTACACCTTC. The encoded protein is CASSLEAYGGGYTF.

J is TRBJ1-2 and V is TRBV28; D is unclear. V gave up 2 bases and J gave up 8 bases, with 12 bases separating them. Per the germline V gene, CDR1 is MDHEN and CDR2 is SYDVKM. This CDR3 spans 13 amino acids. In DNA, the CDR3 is TGTGCCAGCAGTTTAGGAGGGCCCTACGGCTACACCTTC. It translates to CASSLGGPYGYTF.

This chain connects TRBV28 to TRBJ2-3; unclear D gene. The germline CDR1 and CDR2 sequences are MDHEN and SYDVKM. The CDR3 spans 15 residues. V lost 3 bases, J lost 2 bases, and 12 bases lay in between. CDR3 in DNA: TGTGCCAGCAGTTTCGTACAGCTATACACAGATACGCAGTATTTT. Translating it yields CASSFVQLYTDTQYF.

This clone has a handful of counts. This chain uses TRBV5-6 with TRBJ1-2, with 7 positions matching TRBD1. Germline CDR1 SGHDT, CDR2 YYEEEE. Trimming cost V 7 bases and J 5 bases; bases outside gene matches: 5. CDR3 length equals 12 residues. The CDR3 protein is CASGGTDYGYTF. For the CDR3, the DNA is TGTGCCAGCGGAGGGACAGATTATGGCTACACCTTC.

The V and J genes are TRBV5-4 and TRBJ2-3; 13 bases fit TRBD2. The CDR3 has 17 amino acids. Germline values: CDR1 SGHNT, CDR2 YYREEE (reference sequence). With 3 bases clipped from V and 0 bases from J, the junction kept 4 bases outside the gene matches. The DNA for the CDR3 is TGTGCCAGCAGCTGGGGACTAGCGGGGCTCAGCACAGATACGCAGTATTTT. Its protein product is CASSWGLAGLSTDTQYF.

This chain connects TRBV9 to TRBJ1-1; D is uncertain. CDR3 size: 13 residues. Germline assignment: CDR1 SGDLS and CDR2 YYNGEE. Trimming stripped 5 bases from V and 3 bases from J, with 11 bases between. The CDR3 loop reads CASSGFLDTEAFF. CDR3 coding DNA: TGTGCCAGCAGTGGCTTCTTGGACACTGAAGCTTTCTTT.

The CDR3 loop is CASSPPFGQEGGYGYTF. In DNA, the CDR3 is TGTGCCAGCTCACCACCTTTCGGACAGGAAGGAGGCTATGGCTACACCTTC. The rearrangement uses TRBV18 and TRBJ1-2; 7 positions match TRBD1. Germline V gene sequence: CDR1 KGHSH, CDR2 LQKENI. Germline trimming cut 0 bases from V and 4 bases from J; bases unmatched to any gene: 11. This CDR3 is 17 amino acids long.

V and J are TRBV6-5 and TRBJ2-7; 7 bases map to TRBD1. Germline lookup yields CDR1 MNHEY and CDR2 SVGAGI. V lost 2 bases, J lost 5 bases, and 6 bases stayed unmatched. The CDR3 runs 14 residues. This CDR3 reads CASSYETGLDEQYF. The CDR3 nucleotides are TGTGCCAGCAGTTACGAGACAGGGTTGGACGAGCAGTACTTC.

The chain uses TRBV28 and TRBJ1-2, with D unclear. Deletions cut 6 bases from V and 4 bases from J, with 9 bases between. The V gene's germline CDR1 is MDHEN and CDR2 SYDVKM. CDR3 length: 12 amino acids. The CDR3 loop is CASSPLRYGYTF. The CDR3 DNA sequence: TGTGCCAGCAGCCCCCTCCGCTATGGCTACACCTTC.

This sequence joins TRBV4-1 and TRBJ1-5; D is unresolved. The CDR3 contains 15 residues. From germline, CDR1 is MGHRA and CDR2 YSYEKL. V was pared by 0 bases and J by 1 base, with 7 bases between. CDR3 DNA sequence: TGCGCCAGCAGCCAAGAGGTGCAGAGCAATCAGCCCCAGCATTTT. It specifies CASSQEVQSNQPQHF.

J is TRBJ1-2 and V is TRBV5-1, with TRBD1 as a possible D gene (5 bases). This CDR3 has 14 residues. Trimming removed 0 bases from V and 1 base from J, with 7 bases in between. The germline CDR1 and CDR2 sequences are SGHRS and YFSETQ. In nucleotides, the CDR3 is TGCGCCAGCAGCTTGGTCCAGGGTAACTATGGCTACACCTTC. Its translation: CASSLVQGNYGYTF.

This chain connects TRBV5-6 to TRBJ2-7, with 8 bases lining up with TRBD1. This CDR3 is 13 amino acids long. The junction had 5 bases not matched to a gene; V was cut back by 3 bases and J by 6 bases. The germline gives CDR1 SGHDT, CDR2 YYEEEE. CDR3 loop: CASSSATGGEQYF. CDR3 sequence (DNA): TGTGCCAGCAGCTCCGCCACAGGGGGCGAGCAGTACTTC.

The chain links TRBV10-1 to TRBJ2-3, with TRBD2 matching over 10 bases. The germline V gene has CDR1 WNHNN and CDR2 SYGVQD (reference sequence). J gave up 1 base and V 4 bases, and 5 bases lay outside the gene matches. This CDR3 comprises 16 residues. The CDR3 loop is CASSATSGSRTDTQYF. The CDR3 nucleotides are TGCGCCAGCAGTGCGACTAGCGGGTCGCGCACAGATACGCAGTATTTT.

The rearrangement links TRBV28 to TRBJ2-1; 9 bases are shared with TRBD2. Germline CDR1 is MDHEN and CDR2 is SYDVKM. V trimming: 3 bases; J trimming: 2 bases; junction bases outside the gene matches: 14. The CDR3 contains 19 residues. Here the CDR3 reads CASSLWGLAFQEAYNEQFF. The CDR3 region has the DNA TGTGCCAGCAGTTTGTGGGGACTAGCTTTTCAGGAGGCCTACAATGAGCAGTTCTTC.

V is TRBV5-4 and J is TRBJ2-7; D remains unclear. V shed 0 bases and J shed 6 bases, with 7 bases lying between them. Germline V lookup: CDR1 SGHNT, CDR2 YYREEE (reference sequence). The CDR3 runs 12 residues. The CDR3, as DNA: TGTGCCAGCAGCTTGGAATGGGCCGAGCAGTACTTC. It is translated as CASSLEWAEQYF. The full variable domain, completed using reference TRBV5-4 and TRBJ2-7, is ETGVTQSPTHLIKTRGQQVTLRCSSQSGHNTVSWYQQALGQGPQFIFQYYREEENGRGNFPPRFSGLQFPNYSSELNVNALELDDSALYLCASSLEWAEQYFGPGTRLTVT.

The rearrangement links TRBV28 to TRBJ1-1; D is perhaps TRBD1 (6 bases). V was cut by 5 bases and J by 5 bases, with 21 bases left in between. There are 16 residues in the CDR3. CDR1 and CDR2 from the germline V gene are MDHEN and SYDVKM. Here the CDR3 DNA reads TGTGCCAGCAGTGTCTCCGGGACACTTAGGGGGACTGAAGCTTTCTTT. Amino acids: CASSVSGTLRGTEAFF.

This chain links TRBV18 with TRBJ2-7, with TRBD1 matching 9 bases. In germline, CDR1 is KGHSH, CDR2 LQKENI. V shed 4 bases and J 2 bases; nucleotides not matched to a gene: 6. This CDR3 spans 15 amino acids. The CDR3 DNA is TGTGCCAGCTCACAGGACAGGGGCCTTACCTACGAGCAGTACTTC. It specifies CASSQDRGLTYEQYF. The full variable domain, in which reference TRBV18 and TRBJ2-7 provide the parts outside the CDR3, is NAGVMQNPRHLVRRRGQEARLRCSPMKGHSHVYWYRQLPEEGLKFMVYLQKENIIDESGMPKERFSAEFPKEGPSILRIQQVVRGDSAAYFCASSQDRGLTYEQYFGPGTRLTVT.

The CDR3 reads CASSYAFSDEKLFF. The CDR3 nucleotides read TGTGCCAGCAGTTATGCTTTCTCGGATGAAAAACTGTTTTTT. The V call is TRBV6-5, the J call TRBJ1-4; no reliable D call. Trimming took off 3 bases at V and 6 bases at J, with 11 bases between the two ends. CDR1 is MNHEY and CDR2 is SVGAGI in the germline V gene. This CDR3 comprises 14 residues.

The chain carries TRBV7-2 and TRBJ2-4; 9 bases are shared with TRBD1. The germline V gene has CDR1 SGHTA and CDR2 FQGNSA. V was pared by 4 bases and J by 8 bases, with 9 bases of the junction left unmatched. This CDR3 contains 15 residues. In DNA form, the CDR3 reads TGTGCCAGCAGCTCGTCACAGGGGGCGCGGGACATTCAGTACTTC. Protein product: CASSSSQGARDIQYF.